The next 20 T cell receptor beta chains were all read from a single sample in a study of T cells of healthy individuals. MiXCR was run by TCRdb on the 5' RACE reads, yielding one entry per CDR3 protein. Among around 100,000 distinct CDR3 sequences, approximately 15% were seen once, and the ten largest hold over 5%. These receptors were taken from a human donor in good health.

Ten or more counts support this clonotype. This chain joins TRBV9 and TRBJ2-6, with 8 bases matching TRBD1. The CDR3 has 16 residues. Germline V gene lookup returns CDR1 SGDLS and CDR2 YYNGEE. V shed 3 bases, J shed 3 bases, and the junction held 5 bases outside the gene matches. CDR3 residues: CASSGQQGVGANVLTF. CDR3 coding DNA: TGTGCCAGCAGCGGACAACAGGGGGTTGGGGCCAACGTCCTGACTTTC.

In the case of this clonotype: It may be a read error: a sequence one base away is much more abundant. V usage is TRBV29-1 and J usage is TRBJ2-3; D is uncertain. The CDR3 contains 10 residues. Per germline, CDR1 SQVTM and CDR2 ANQGSEA. Trimming cost V 4 bases and J 5 bases, with 4 bases left between them. The CDR3 spells CSVAGDTQYF. The CDR3 coding sequence is TGCAGCGTTGCCGGAGATACGCAGTATTTT.

J is TRBJ1-2 and V is TRBV3-1, with a possible D match to TRBD1 (5 bases). CDR1 and CDR2 (germline): LGHDT, YNNKEL (reference sequence). Trimming cost V 4 bases and J 8 bases, with 14 bases left between them. There are 13 residues in the CDR3. The CDR3 DNA is TGTGCCAGCAGCCGGGGGACGGGTAGGGGCTACACCTTC. Its translation: CASSRGTGRGYTF.

In its sample, this clonotype was seen a few times. V usage is TRBV28 and J usage is TRBJ2-7; weak D call: TRBD1 (6 bases). CDR1 is MDHEN, CDR2 SYDVKM, per germline. This CDR3 spans 13 amino acids. V lost 2 bases, J lost 4 bases, and 9 bases lay in between. CDR3 amino acids: CASSLGDTYEQYF. Here the CDR3 DNA reads TGTGCCAGCAGTTTAGGGGACACTTACGAGCAGTACTTC.

The V call is TRBV20-1, the J call TRBJ2-7, with D perhaps assigned TRBD1 or TRBD2 (5 bases each). In germline, CDR1 is DFQATT, CDR2 SNEGSKA (reference sequence). Between the trimmed V and J ends, which lost 6 bases and 0 bases, there was a span of 9 bases. This CDR3 is built from 12 residues. The CDR3 DNA is TGCAGTGCGAAGGGGACCTCCTACGAGCAGTACTTC. This translates into CSAKGTSYEQYF.

The J gene is TRBJ2-5, the V gene TRBV7-2, with 10 positions matching TRBD2. The J segment lost 5 bases and the V segment lost 5 bases, leaving 14 bases of the junction unmatched. This CDR3 is built from 17 residues. CDR1 SGHTA and CDR2 FQGNSA come from the germline V gene. As DNA, the CDR3 is TGTGCCAGCAGCCAGGAACGGACTAGCGGACCGCCGGAGACCCAGTACTTC. Amino acids: CASSQERTSGPPETQYF.

The chain uses TRBV6-2 or TRBV6-3 and TRBJ1-6; D is possibly TRBD1 (5 bases). Trimming left V 7 bases short and J 3 bases short, with 13 bases between. The CDR3 runs to 15 residues. The germline gives CDR1 MNHEY, CDR2 SVGEGT. The CDR3 nucleotides read TGTGCCAGCATCGAGAGACAGAGCTATAATTCACCCCTCCACTTT. Translation: CASIERQSYNSPLHF.

The CDR3 sequence: CASSLAYGSSYNEQFF. CDR3 nucleotides: TGTGCCAGCAGCTTAGCGTACGGGAGCTCCTACAATGAGCAGTTCTTC. The J gene is TRBJ2-1, the V gene TRBV7-2; D may be TRBD2 (6 bases). The CDR3 consists of 16 residues. Looked up from germline, CDR1 is SGHTA and CDR2 is FQGNSA. Trimming took 0 bases from V and 0 from J, leaving 9 bases between them.

A few counts support this clonotype. The chain joins TRBV20-1 to TRBJ2-3; TRBD2 aligns across 11 bases. V was clipped by 6 bases and J by 0 bases; unmatched bases: 14. This CDR3 comprises 18 residues. Germline V gives CDR1 DFQATT, CDR2 SNEGSKA (reference sequence). CDR3 nucleotides: TGCAGTGCCCAAAGGTCGCTAGCGGGGGGACTTAGCACAGATACGCAGTATTTT. This translates into CSAQRSLAGGLSTDTQYF.

This clonotype was recorded a few times. The V call is TRBV4-1, the J call TRBJ2-1; unclear D gene. The CDR3 consists of 15 residues. V dropped 5 bases and J dropped 7 bases, with 18 bases sitting between them. Germline V gene sequence: CDR1 MGHRA, CDR2 YSYEKL. In DNA form, the CDR3 reads TGCGCCAGCAGCGCATGGGCAGAGCTTGGGAATGAGCAGTTCTTC. Protein: CASSAWAELGNEQFF.

This clonotype was found many times. This chain links TRBV28 with TRBJ2-7; 7 bases align to TRBD1. V lost 6 bases, J lost 2 bases, and 7 bases stayed unmatched. There are 14 residues in the CDR3. Looked up from germline, CDR1 is MDHEN and CDR2 is SYDVKM. The CDR3 protein is CASRPQGRAYEQYF. CDR3 in DNA: TGTGCCAGCAGACCACAGGGGCGGGCCTACGAGCAGTACTTC.

The chain employs TRBV28 and TRBJ1-5, with TRBD1 as a possible D gene (5 bases). In germline, CDR1 is MDHEN, CDR2 SYDVKM. CDR3 length: 13 residues. Between the trimmed V and J ends, which lost 4 bases and 6 bases, there was a span of 10 bases. CDR3: CASSSRGGQPQHF. In nucleotides, the CDR3 is TGTGCCAGCAGTTCGAGGGGCGGTCAGCCCCAGCATTTT.

This clonotype showed up many times. The chain carries TRBV25-1 and TRBJ2-7; TRBD2 might be the D (5 bases). The CDR3 is made up of 11 amino acids. Looked up from germline, CDR1 is MGHDK and CDR2 is SYGVNS. V lost 2 bases to trimming and J lost 9 bases, with 8 bases between them. The CDR3 coding sequence is TGTGCCAGCAGTGAAGGCCGGGGGCAGTACTTC. Its translation: CASSEGRGQYF.

The rearrangement uses TRBV4-3 and TRBJ1-1, with D unclear. CDR3 size: 14 residues. V shed 4 bases and J shed 1 base, with 10 bases lying between them. Germline V CDR1 and CDR2: LGHNA, YSLEER. CDR3 in amino acids: CASSLMAQNTEAFF. CDR3 sequence (DNA): TGCGCCAGCAGCCTAATGGCGCAGAACACTGAAGCTTTCTTT.

This clonotype appeared a few times. This sequence joins TRBV4-3 and TRBJ1-6; 9 bases line up with TRBD1. With V trimmed by 2 bases and J by 10 bases, 3 bases remained unmatched. The CDR3 loop spans 14 amino acids. Germline CDR1 and CDR2: LGHNA and YSLEER. The CDR3 protein is CASSQRTGASPLHF. CDR3 nucleotide sequence: TGCGCCAGCAGCCAAAGGACAGGGGCCTCACCCCTCCACTTT.

This clonotype showed up just a few times. This chain links TRBV20-1 with TRBJ2-5, with D unresolved. This CDR3 has 11 amino acids. Germline values: CDR1 DFQATT, CDR2 SNEGSKA (reference sequence). Trimming removed 1 base from V and 5 bases from J, with 5 bases in between. The DNA for the CDR3 is TGCAGTGCTAGAGTAAGGGAGACCCAGTACTTC. This translates into CSARVRETQYF.

The rearrangement uses TRBV29-1 and TRBJ1-3; D unclear. V was clipped by 1 base and J by 0 bases, with 16 bases between them. The CDR3 totals 17 residues. The germline V gene encodes CDR1 SQVTM and CDR2 ANQGSEA. The CDR3 spells CSVEGEAILGSGNTIYF. In DNA, the CDR3 is TGCAGCGTTGAAGGAGAGGCCATTCTTGGCTCTGGAAACACCATATATTTT.

The chain couples TRBV18 to TRBJ1-2, with TRBD1 matching over 7 bases. Germline-derived CDR1 and CDR2 are KGHSH and LQKENI. The V gene end was trimmed by 6 bases and the J gene end by 7 bases; junction bases not matched to a gene: 8. CDR3 length: 13 residues. The CDR3 bases are TGTGCCAGCTCCCAGACAGGGAGAGGTGGCTACACCTTC. It encodes CASSQTGRGGYTF.

The chain employs TRBV6-5 and TRBJ1-6; D is undetermined. In germline, CDR1 is MNHEY, CDR2 SVGAGI. The V end lost 7 bases, the J end lost 12 bases, and 19 bases lay between the germline ends. The CDR3 extends over 14 amino acids. The chain's CDR3 is CASNSKGSLGPLHF. CDR3 DNA: TGTGCCAGCAACTCCAAGGGATCCCTCGGACCCCTCCACTTT.

This clonotype was detected only a few times. The chain has TRBV27 and TRBJ1-5; D may be TRBD1 (5 bases). The germline V gene encodes CDR1 MNHEY and CDR2 SMNVEV (reference sequence). This CDR3 contains 13 residues. The ends were cut back, 6 bases at V and 4 bases at J, with 10 bases in the middle. The CDR3 nucleotides read TGTGCCAGCAGCGACAGCTCAAATCAGCCCCAGCATTTT. Amino acids: CASSDSSNQPQHF.